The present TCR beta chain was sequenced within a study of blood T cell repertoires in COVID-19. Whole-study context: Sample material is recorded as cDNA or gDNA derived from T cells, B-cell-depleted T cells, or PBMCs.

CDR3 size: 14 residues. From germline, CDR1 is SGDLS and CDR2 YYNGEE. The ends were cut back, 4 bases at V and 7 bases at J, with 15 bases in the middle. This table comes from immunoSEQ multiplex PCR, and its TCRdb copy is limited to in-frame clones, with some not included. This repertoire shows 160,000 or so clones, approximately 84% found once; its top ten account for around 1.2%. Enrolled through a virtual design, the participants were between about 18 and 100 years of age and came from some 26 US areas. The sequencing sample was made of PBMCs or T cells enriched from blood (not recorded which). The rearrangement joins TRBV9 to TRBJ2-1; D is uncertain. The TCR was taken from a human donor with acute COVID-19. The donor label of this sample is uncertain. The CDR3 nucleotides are TGTGCCAGCAGCCCGCGACTTAGTCAAAATGAGCAGTTCTTC. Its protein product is CASSPRLSQNEQFF.